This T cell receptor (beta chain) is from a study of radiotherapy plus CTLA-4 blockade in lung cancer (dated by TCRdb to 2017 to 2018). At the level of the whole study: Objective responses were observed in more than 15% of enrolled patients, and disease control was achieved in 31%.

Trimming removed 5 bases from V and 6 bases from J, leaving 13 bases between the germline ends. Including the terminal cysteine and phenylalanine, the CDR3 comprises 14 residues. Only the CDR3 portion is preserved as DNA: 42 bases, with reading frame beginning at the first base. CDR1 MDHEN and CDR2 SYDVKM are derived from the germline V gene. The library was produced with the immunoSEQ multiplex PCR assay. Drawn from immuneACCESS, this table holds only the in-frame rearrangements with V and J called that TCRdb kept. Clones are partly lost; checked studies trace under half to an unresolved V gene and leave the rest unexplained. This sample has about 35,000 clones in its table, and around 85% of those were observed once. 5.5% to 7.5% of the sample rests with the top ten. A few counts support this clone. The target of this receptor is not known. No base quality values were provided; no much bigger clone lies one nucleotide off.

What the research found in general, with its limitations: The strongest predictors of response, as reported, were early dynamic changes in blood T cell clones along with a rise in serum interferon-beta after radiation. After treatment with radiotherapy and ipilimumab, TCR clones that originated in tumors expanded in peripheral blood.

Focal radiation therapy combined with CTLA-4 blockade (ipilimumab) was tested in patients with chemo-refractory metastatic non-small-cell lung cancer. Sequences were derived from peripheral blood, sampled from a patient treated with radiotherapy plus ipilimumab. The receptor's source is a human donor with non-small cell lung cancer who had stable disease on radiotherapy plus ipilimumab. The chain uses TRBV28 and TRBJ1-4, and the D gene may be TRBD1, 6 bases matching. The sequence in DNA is TGTGCCAGCAGTAAATACAGGGCGGATGAAAAACTGTTTTTT. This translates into CASSKYRADEKLFF.